The clone carrying this T cell receptor beta chain was picked up one time. The antigen remains unidentified. The CDR3 loop spans 15 amino acids. Germline CDR1 reads SGDLS; CDR2 reads YYNGEE. Trimming shortened V by 1 base and J by 0 bases, and 8 bases separated the two germline ends. Profiled with immunoSEQ multiplex PCR; TCRdb holds only in-frame clones, not every one. The data show almost 30,000 clones, 74% seen once. This specimen comes from a study of vaccination effects on CD4 cells after COVID-19. Viral peptide pools were used in the ViraFEST assay to expand antigen-specific CD4+ T cells, and sequencing came afterward. Researchers isolated CD4+ T cells once approximately eleven days of culture had elapsed. Vaccine administered to participants consisted of two doses of either BNT162b2 or mRNA-1273. Cultures received IL-2 medium that replaced half the medium on days 3 and 7.

The V gene is TRBV9, the J gene TRBJ1-3; D is uncertain. The specimen was CD4+ T cells from PBMCs cultured with HCoV-OC43 spike peptides, collected after COVID-19 vaccination. Indicated subset: HCoV-OC43 spike overlapping peptide pool stimulation. This clonotype was obtained from a human donor who received a COVID-19 vaccine. As DNA, the CDR3 is TGTGCCAGCAGCGTAAGGTCAGGCTCTGGAAACACCATATATTTT. Translating gives CASSVRSGSGNTIYF.